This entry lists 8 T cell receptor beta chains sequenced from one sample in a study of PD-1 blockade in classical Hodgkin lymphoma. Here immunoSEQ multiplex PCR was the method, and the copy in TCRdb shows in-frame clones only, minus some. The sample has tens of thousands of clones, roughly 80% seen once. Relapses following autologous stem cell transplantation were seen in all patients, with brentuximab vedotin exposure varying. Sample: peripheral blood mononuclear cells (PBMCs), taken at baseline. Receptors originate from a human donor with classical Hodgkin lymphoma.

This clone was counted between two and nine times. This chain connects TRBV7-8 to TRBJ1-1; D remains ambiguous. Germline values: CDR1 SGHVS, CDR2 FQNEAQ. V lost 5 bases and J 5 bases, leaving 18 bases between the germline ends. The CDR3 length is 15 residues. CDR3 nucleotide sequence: TGTGCCAGCAGCGCCCGGGAGGCGGAAGGTACTGAAGCTTTCTTT. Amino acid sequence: CASSAREAEGTEAFF.

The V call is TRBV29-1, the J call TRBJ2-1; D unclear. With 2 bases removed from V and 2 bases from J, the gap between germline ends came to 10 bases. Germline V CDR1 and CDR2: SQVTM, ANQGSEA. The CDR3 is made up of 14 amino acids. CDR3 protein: CSVENGVAYNEQFF. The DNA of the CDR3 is TGCAGCGTTGAAAATGGGGTCGCCTACAATGAGCAGTTCTTC.

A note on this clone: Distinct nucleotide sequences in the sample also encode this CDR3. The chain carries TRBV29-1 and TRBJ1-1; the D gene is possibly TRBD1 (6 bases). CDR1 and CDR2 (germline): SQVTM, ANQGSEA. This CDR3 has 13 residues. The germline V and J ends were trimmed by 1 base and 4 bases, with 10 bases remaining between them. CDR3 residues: CSVEVQGSTEAFF. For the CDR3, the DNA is TGCAGCGTTGAAGTACAGGGAAGCACTGAAGCTTTCTTT. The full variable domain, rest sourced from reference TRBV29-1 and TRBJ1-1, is SAVISQKPSRDICQRGTSLTIQCQVDSQVTMMFWYRQQPGQSLTLIATANQGSEATYESGFVIDKFPISRPNLTFSTLTVSNMSPEDSSIYLCSVEVQGSTEAFFGQGTRLTVV.

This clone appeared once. CDR3: CASSVAGHPTDTQYF. Here the CDR3 DNA reads TGTGCCAGCAGCGTAGCGGGTCACCCCACAGATACGCAGTATTTT. The chain links TRBV9 to TRBJ2-3, with D uncertain. Trimming took 0 bases from V and 2 from J, leaving 10 bases between them. CDR3 length: 15 amino acids. CDR1 is SGDLS and CDR2 is YYNGEE in the germline V gene.

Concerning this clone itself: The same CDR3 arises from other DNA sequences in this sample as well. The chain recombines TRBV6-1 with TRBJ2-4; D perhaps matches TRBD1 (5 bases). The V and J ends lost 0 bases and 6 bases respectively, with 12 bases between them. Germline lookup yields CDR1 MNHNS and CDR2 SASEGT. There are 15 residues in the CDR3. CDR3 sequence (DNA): TGTGCCAGCAGTGAAGCGGCAGGGTTTAGAAACATTCAGTACTTC. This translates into CASSEAAGFRNIQYF.

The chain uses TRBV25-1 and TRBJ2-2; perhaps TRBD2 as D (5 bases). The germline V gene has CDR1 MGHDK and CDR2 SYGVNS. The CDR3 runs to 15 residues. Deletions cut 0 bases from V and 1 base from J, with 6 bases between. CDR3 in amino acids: CASSEYAGNTGELFF. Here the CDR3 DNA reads TGTGCCAGCAGTGAATATGCGGGGAACACCGGGGAGCTGTTTTTT.

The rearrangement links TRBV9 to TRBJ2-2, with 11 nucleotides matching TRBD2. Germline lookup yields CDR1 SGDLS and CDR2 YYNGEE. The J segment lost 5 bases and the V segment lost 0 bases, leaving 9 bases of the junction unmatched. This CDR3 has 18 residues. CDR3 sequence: CASSVGGSGRAGTGELFF. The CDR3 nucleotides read TGTGCCAGCAGCGTAGGAGGTAGCGGGAGGGCCGGGACCGGGGAGCTGTTTTTT.

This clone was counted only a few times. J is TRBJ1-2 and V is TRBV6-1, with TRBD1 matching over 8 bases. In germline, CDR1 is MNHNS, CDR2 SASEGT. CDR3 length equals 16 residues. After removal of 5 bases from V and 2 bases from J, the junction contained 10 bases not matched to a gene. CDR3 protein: CASSQDRGLGNYGYTF. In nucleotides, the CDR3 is TGTGCCAGCAGTCAAGACAGGGGTCTTGGAAACTATGGCTACACCTTC.